The next 20 T cell receptor beta chains were all read from a single sample in a study of T cells in Graves' hyperthyroidism and ophthalmopathy. Amplified TCR beta CDR3 regions derived from RNA transcripts. During a first-round RT-PCR of the TCR CDR3, the HTBI primer set was used. TCRdb re-analysed the multiplex PCR reads in MiXCR, keeping a single row per CDR3 protein. This sample carries over 350,000 distinct CDR3 sequences, less than 20% of them seen once, and the ten largest clones take 35% to 45%. The specimen sequenced was blood. The source of these receptors is a man in his late teens or twenties with Graves' ophthalmopathy.

This clonotype came up a few times. The chain recombines TRBV6-1 with TRBJ2-3; 10 bases line up with TRBD2. CDR1 is MNHNS and CDR2 is SASEGT in the germline V gene. V lost 5 bases to trimming and J lost 2 bases; unmatched junction nucleotides: 4. The CDR3 contains 15 residues. The DNA of the CDR3 is TGTGCCAGCAGTCGTAGCGGGGGGAACACAGATACGCAGTATTTT. It codes for CASSRSGGNTDTQYF.

This clonotype appeared a few times. The chain employs TRBV3-1 and TRBJ2-1, with 9 bases that match TRBD2. The trim removed 4 bases at V and 0 bases at J, leaving 4 bases unmatched. Germline V gives CDR1 LGHDT, CDR2 YNNKEL (reference sequence). This CDR3 contains 16 residues. The CDR3: CASSLSGGGSYNEQFF. CDR3 nucleotide sequence: TGTGCCAGCAGCCTTAGCGGGGGCGGCTCCTACAATGAGCAGTTCTTC.

The chain uses TRBV18 and TRBJ1-6, with D perhaps matching TRBD1 (6 bases). Germline CDR1 reads KGHSH; CDR2 reads LQKENI. Trimming removed 6 bases from V and 5 bases from J, with 17 bases in between. The CDR3 has 16 amino acids. The CDR3 DNA follows: TGTGCCAGCTCTCTACCTGGGGGCGCCCATAATTCACCCCTCCACTTT. This sequence encodes CASSLPGGAHNSPLHF.

In its sample, this clonotype was seen a few times. This rearrangement joins TRBV18 to TRBJ1-1; 9 bases line up with TRBD1. This CDR3 region has 15 residues. Per germline, CDR1 KGHSH and CDR2 LQKENI. J was trimmed by 4 bases and V by 5 bases; bases with no gene match: 8. The CDR3 is CASSYSDRGSTEAFF. CDR3 bases: TGTGCCAGCTCATACTCGGACAGGGGAAGCACTGAAGCTTTCTTT. Full variable domain (rest looked up from reference TRBV18 and TRBJ1-1): NAGVMQNPRHLVRRRGQEARLRCSPMKGHSHVYWYRQLPEEGLKFMVYLQKENIIDESGMPKERFSAEFPKEGPSILRIQQVVRGDSAAYFCASSYSDRGSTEAFFGQGTRLTVV.

CDR3 loop: CASSYRGPNTGELFF. The CDR3 nucleotides read TGCGCCAGCAGTTACAGGGGCCCGAACACCGGGGAGCTGTTTTTT. V gene TRBV4-1 combines with J gene TRBJ2-2; 7 bases are a match to TRBD1. Germline CDR1 is MGHRA and CDR2 is YSYEKL. The CDR3 covers 15 residues. Losses at the gene ends were 6 bases for V and 0 bases for J; bases not matched to a gene: 4.

This clonotype has more than one count but fewer than ten. This chain joins TRBV12-3 or TRBV12-4 and TRBJ2-2; 12 bases fit TRBD2. This CDR3 region has 16 residues. After removal of 4 bases from V and 2 bases from J, the junction contained 2 bases not matched to a gene. The CDR3 nucleotides are TGTGCCAGCAGTTCGGGACTAGCGGGCAACACCGGGGAGCTGTTTTTT. It is translated as CASSSGLAGNTGELFF.

As concerns this clonotype: One base away lies a much larger clone, so this may be a sequencing read error. V and J are TRBV6-1 and TRBJ2-1; a possible D gene is TRBD2 (6 bases). From germline, CDR1 is MNHNS and CDR2 SASEGT. V was clipped by 10 bases and J by 6 bases, with 19 bases between them. The CDR3 runs 14 residues. The chain's CDR3 is CAIRRGRLVNEQFF. The CDR3 nucleotides read TGTGCCATCAGGAGGGGCCGGTTGGTCAATGAGCAGTTCTTC.

This clonotype was detected many times. The J gene is TRBJ2-7, the V gene TRBV27; 9 nucleotides align to TRBD1. CDR1 and CDR2 (germline): MNHEY, SMNVEV (reference sequence). This CDR3 spans 16 amino acids. Trimming removed 6 bases from V and 3 bases from J; junction bases left unmatched: 12. The CDR3 protein is CASSPWGDRALYEQYF. The DNA for the CDR3 is TGTGCCAGCAGCCCCTGGGGGGACAGGGCTCTCTACGAGCAGTACTTC.

This clonotype came up many times. The genes are TRBV11-2 and TRBJ2-1; D is possibly TRBD2 (6 bases). The V end was cut by 0 bases, the J end by 0 bases, with 12 bases between. Germline V lookup: CDR1 SGHAT, CDR2 FQNNGV. This CDR3 is 17 amino acids long. The chain's CDR3 is CASSLDPGTDSYNEQFF. The CDR3 bases are TGTGCCAGCAGCTTAGATCCCGGGACTGACTCCTACAATGAGCAGTTCTTC.

This clonotype appeared many times. The V and J genes are TRBV12-3 or TRBV12-4 and TRBJ2-1; TRBD1 agrees at 7 bases. The V segment lost 1 base and the J segment 10 bases; nucleotides outside the gene matches: 10. The CDR3 loop spans 15 amino acids. The CDR3 spells CASSLGGTGAREQFF. DNA of the CDR3: TGTGCCAGCAGTTTAGGGGGAACAGGGGCAAGAGAGCAGTTCTTC.

The gene calls are TRBV4-1 and TRBJ1-1; no reliable D call. V was trimmed by 1 base and J by 2 bases, leaving 14 bases between them. The germline V gene encodes CDR1 MGHRA and CDR2 YSYEKL. This CDR3 is built from 16 residues. CDR3 amino acids: CASSQGPRPQNTEAFF. Here the CDR3 DNA reads TGCGCCAGCAGCCAAGGACCGAGGCCCCAAAACACTGAAGCTTTCTTT.

This clonotype came up a few times. V and J are TRBV19 and TRBJ1-1, with D maybe TRBD1 (5 bases). Trimming pared 6 bases from V and 3 bases from J, leaving 17 bases between. Per the germline V gene, CDR1 is LNHDA and CDR2 is SQIVND (reference sequence). The CDR3 length is 15 residues. This CDR3 is CASSRNWGGDTEAFF. The CDR3 DNA is TGTGCCAGTAGCCGTAACTGGGGAGGGGACACTGAAGCTTTCTTT.

The chain joins TRBV5-1 to TRBJ1-1; maybe TRBD1 (6 bases). The V and J ends lost 7 bases and 4 bases respectively, with 11 bases between them. Germline lookup yields CDR1 SGHRS and CDR2 YFSETQ. The CDR3 totals 12 residues. The CDR3 coding sequence is TGCGCCAGCGCCCAGGGGAGCACTGAAGCTTTCTTT. Amino acid sequence: CASAQGSTEAFF.

This clonotype was recorded at least ten times. The V and J genes are TRBV7-3 and TRBJ2-1, with TRBD2 identical over 8 bases. V trimming: 5 bases; J trimming: 9 bases; junction bases outside the gene matches: 15. CDR1 is SGHTA and CDR2 is FQGTGA in the germline V gene. The CDR3 sequence is 16 residues long. Here the CDR3 reads CASSLSGGSGPVEQFF. CDR3 nucleotides: TGTGCCAGCAGCCTAAGCGGGGGAAGTGGGCCAGTTGAGCAGTTCTTC.

The rearrangement uses TRBV5-1 and TRBJ2-1; D remains unclear. CDR1 is SGHRS and CDR2 is YFSETQ in the germline V gene. This CDR3 contains 18 residues. The germline V and J ends were trimmed by 4 bases and 7 bases, with 27 bases remaining between them. The CDR3 sequence: CASSLPESSFPTKNEQFF. CDR3 nucleotide sequence: TGCGCCAGCAGCCTTCCCGAGAGTAGCTTCCCCACCAAAAATGAGCAGTTCTTC.

This clonotype was counted between two and nine times. The chain combines TRBV7-9 with TRBJ1-1; TRBD1 aligns across 8 bases. This CDR3 spans 14 amino acids. The V gene's germline CDR1 is SEHNR and CDR2 FQNEAQ (reference sequence). V lost 5 bases and J lost 4; bases outside the gene matches: 6. In nucleotides, the CDR3 is TGTGCCAGCAGCGGACGGACAGGGTTCACTGAAGCTTTCTTT. This encodes CASSGRTGFTEAFF.

This clonotype was observed at least ten times. This chain connects TRBV12-3 or TRBV12-4 to TRBJ1-3; weak D call: TRBD1 (6 bases). V lost 3 bases to trimming and J lost 3 bases, with 12 bases between them. This CDR3 is built from 15 residues. CDR3 nucleotides: TGTGCCAGCAGTTTCACGGGACACGGTGGAAACACCATATATTTT. The encoded protein is CASSFTGHGGNTIYF.

CDR3 bases: TGTGCCAGCAGTTTAGGGTCAGGGAGAGGAGGCTACACCTTC. It encodes CASSLGSGRGGYTF. The J gene is TRBJ1-2, the V gene TRBV12-3 or TRBV12-4; possibly TRBD1 for D (5 bases). The CDR3 loop spans 14 amino acids. With 1 base removed from V and 8 bases from J, the gap between germline ends came to 14 bases.

This clonotype showed up many times. V gene TRBV20-1 combines with J gene TRBJ2-1, with 9 bases that match TRBD2. V shed 6 bases, J shed 3 bases, and the junction held 3 bases outside the gene matches. This CDR3 is 13 amino acids long. The germline V gene encodes CDR1 DFQATT and CDR2 SNEGSKA (reference sequence). The CDR3 coding sequence is TGCAGTGCAGCTAGCGGGGACTACAATGAGCAGTTCTTC. This gives the protein CSAASGDYNEQFF.

This clonotype was recorded at least ten times. The rearrangement links TRBV28 to TRBJ1-5; maybe TRBD1 (5 bases). V lost 3 bases to trimming and J lost 0 bases, with 9 bases between them. The CDR3 loop spans 15 amino acids. Germline loops: CDR1 MDHEN, CDR2 SYDVKM. The CDR3 sequence is CASSFWGNSNQPQHF. The CDR3 DNA sequence: TGTGCCAGCAGTTTTTGGGGGAATAGCAATCAGCCCCAGCATTTT.